These 12 T cell receptor beta chains share one sample of origin, sequenced in a study of liver allograft versus peripheral blood T cells. Study-wide background: Within transplanted livers, the T cell receptor repertoires were examined and compared against the repertoires present in the peripheral blood of liver transplant recipients.

Each CDR3 protein is one row after TCRdb ran MiXCR on the reads. The data hold 10,000 or so distinct CDR3 sequences, with approximately 17% observed a single time. The receptors stem from a human patient who had a liver transplant. The graft donor may account for some of the T cells.

The genes are TRBV6-2 or TRBV6-3 and TRBJ1-5; the match to TRBD1 covers 9 bases. The CDR3 has 16 amino acids. The V and J ends lost 5 bases and 2 bases, in that order; junction bases with no gene match: 7. Germline lookup yields CDR1 MNHEY and CDR2 SVGEGT. CDR3 nucleotides: TGTGCCAGCAGTCGCTTGGACAGGGGTGGCAATCAGCCCCAGCATTTT. Translating gives CASSRLDRGGNQPQHF.

This clonotype is judged medium-sized. The chain combines TRBV13 with TRBJ1-3, with D uncertain. The germline CDR1 and CDR2 sequences are PRHDT and FYEKMQ (reference sequence). There are 14 residues in the CDR3. The V gene lost 2 bases and the J gene lost 0 bases, with 5 bases spanning the gap. The CDR3 protein is CASSLTSSGNTIYF. CDR3 nucleotides: TGTGCCAGCAGCTTAACAAGCTCTGGAAACACCATATATTTT.

This chain connects TRBV20-1 to TRBJ1-3, with 9 bases identical to TRBD1. The germline V gene encodes CDR1 DFQATT and CDR2 SNEGSKA (reference sequence). After removal of 3 bases from V and 3 bases from J, the junction contained 9 bases not matched to a gene. This CDR3 spans 16 amino acids. CDR3: CSARDPTGGVGNTIYF. The CDR3 DNA sequence: TGCAGTGCTAGGGACCCCACAGGGGGCGTTGGAAACACCATATATTTT.

By sample fraction, this clonotype is medium-sized. This chain connects TRBV19 to TRBJ1-2, with D unclear. Trimming cost V 5 bases and J 1 base, with 14 bases left between them. The CDR3 totals 15 residues. Germline CDR1 reads LNHDA; CDR2 reads SQIVND (reference sequence). For the CDR3, the DNA is TGTGCCAGTAGTCCCAGTGGGTCCGGTAACTATGGCTACACCTTC. Protein sequence: CASSPSGSGNYGYTF.

By share of the sample, this clonotype is medium-sized. This chain joins TRBV18 and TRBJ2-3, with TRBD1 as a possible D gene (6 bases). Trimming cost V 3 bases and J 2 bases, with 18 bases left between them. CDR1 is KGHSH and CDR2 is LQKENI in the germline V gene. The CDR3 totals 17 residues. CDR3 nucleotide sequence: TGTGCCAGCTCACCGGGAAGCTACAGGGCAAACACAGATACGCAGTATTTT. It codes for CASSPGSYRANTDTQYF.

This clonotype was seen a handful of times. The chain combines TRBV7-9 with TRBJ1-4; D ambiguous. Between the trimmed V and J ends, which lost 1 base and 7 bases, there was a span of 10 bases. CDR3 length: 14 amino acids. Germline V CDR1 and CDR2: SEHNR, FQNEAQ (reference sequence). Written as DNA, the CDR3 is TGTGCCAGCAGCTTAGGTGACACGGGTGAAAAACTGTTTTTT. It yields the protein CASSLGDTGEKLFF.

This clonotype is deemed medium-sized. The rearrangement links TRBV6-5 to TRBJ1-6; D might be TRBD1 (5 bases). The CDR3 is 17 amino acids. The germline gives CDR1 MNHEY, CDR2 SVGAGI. The V end lost 2 bases, the J end lost 4 bases, and 15 bases lay between the germline ends. This chain's CDR3 is CASSYIGVTGYNSPLHF. The CDR3 nucleotides are TGTGCCAGCAGTTACATAGGAGTTACAGGATATAATTCACCCCTCCACTTT.

This clonotype was seen many times. The chain combines TRBV5-6 with TRBJ2-7; 10 bases fit TRBD1. Germline CDR1 SGHDT, CDR2 YYEEEE. The CDR3 extends over 15 amino acids. J gave up 3 bases and V 6 bases, and 9 bases lay outside the gene matches. Here the CDR3 reads CASTRRDRGVYEQYF. The CDR3 nucleotides are TGTGCCAGCACCCGCCGGGACAGGGGAGTCTACGAGCAGTACTTC.

A few counts support this clonotype. The V call is TRBV18, the J call TRBJ2-3, with TRBD1 matching over 9 bases. The CDR3 has 16 residues. In germline, CDR1 is KGHSH, CDR2 LQKENI. V shed 4 bases and J 3 bases; nucleotides not matched to a gene: 8. The CDR3, as DNA: TGTGCCAGCTCACTACTACCGGGACAGGGTACAGATACGCAGTATTTT. Translation: CASSLLPGQGTDTQYF.

The chain uses TRBV5-1 and TRBJ1-4; 7 bases fit TRBD1. The CDR3 consists of 15 residues. With 4 bases clipped from V and 5 bases from J, the junction kept 8 bases outside the gene matches. CDR1 SGHRS and CDR2 YFSETQ come from the germline V gene. The CDR3 nucleotides are TGCGCCAGCAGCCCAGGACAGGCGCCAAATGAAAAACTGTTTTTT. Its protein is CASSPGQAPNEKLFF.

V and J are TRBV20-1 and TRBJ1-1, with D maybe TRBD1 (5 bases). Trimming removed 0 bases from V and 0 bases from J, with 17 bases in between. This CDR3 comprises 17 residues. Per germline, CDR1 DFQATT and CDR2 SNEGSKA (reference sequence). CDR3 sequence: CSARDEGRSSMNTEAFF. In DNA, the CDR3 is TGCAGTGCTAGAGACGAGGGGCGGTCCTCGATGAACACTGAAGCTTTCTTT.

This chain connects TRBV14 to TRBJ1-3, with unresolved D. The length of the CDR3 is 14 residues. Germline CDR1 is SGHDN and CDR2 is FVKESK. The germline V and J ends were trimmed by 4 bases and 1 base, with 8 bases remaining between them. The CDR3 nucleotides are TGTGCCAGCAGCCGCAGCGGTTCTGGAAACACCATATATTTT. This sequence encodes CASSRSGSGNTIYF.